Here is one T cell receptor beta chain with its context. The entry originates in a study of PD-1 blockade in classical Hodgkin lymphoma. Trimming stripped 1 base from V and 2 bases from J, with 4 bases between. The CDR3 totals 13 residues. Germline CDR1 reads LNHNV; CDR2 reads YYDKDF (reference sequence). Time point specified: cycle 4 day 1 (C4D1), after around six weeks of nivolumab. Every patient was affected by relapse after autologous stem cell transplantation, while exposure to brentuximab vedotin was not uniform. Researchers used magnetic negative selection to pull out pure CD4+ T cells from thawed PBMCs. This table comes from immunoSEQ multiplex PCR, and its TCRdb copy is limited to in-frame clones, with some not included. The sample contains 18,000 or so clones, roughly four fifths of which appear only once.

The material was CD4+ T cells from blood, obtained before the fourth cycle of nivolumab. This chain connects TRBV15 to TRBJ2-3; D unresolved. The TCR sequence derives from a human donor with classical Hodgkin lymphoma. In DNA form, the CDR3 reads TGTGCCACCAGCAGAGTTGACACAGATACGCAGTATTTT. Its protein product is CATSRVDTDTQYF.